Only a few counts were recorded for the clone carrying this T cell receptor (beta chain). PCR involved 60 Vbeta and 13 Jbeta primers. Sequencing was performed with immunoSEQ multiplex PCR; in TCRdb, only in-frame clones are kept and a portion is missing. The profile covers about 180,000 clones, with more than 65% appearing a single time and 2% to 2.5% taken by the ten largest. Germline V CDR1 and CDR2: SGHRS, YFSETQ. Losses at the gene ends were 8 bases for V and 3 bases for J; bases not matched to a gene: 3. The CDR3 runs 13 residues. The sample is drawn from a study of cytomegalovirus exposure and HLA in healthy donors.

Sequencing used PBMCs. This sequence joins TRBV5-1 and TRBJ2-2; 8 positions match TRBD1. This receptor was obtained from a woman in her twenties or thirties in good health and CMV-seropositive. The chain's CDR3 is CASGQGHTGELFF. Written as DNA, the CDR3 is TGCGCCAGTGGACAGGGTCACACCGGGGAGCTGTTTTTT.